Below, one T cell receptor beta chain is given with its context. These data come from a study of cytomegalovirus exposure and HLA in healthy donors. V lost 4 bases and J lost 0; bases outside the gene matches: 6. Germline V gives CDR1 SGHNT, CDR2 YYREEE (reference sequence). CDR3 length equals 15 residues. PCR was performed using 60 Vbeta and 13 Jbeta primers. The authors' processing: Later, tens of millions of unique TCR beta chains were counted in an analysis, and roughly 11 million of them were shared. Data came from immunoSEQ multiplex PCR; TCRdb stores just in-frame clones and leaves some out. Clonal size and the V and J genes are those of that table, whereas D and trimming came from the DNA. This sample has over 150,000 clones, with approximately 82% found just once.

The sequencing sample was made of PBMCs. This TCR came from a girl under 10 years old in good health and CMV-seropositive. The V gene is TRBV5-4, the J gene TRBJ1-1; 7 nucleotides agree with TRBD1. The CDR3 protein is CASSLIQGLNTEAFF. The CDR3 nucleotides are TGTGCCAGCAGCCTGATACAGGGGCTGAACACTGAAGCTTTCTTT.